This T cell receptor (beta chain) was recorded in a study of T cell changes during pregnancy in multiple sclerosis. The CDR3 is 21 residues long. Profiled with immunoSEQ multiplex PCR; TCRdb holds only in-frame clones, not every one. The sample has 85,000 to 95,000 clones, about nine tenths seen once. The receptor was isolated from a female donor in good health, enrolled as a control in a pregnancy study. The input for sequencing was peripheral blood, taken after pregnancy. The chain couples TRBV7-5 to TRBJ2-3; the D call in the table, TRBD1, was not verified against the DNA. TRBV7-5 is termed a pseudogene. The CDR3 reads CARSPPGLDRGLGSEKDTQYF. The CDR3 nucleotides read TGTGCCAGAAGCCCGCCGGGTTTGGACAGGGGGCTAGGGTCCGAGAAGGATACGCAGTATTTT.